This T cell receptor beta chain was obtained from a study of regulatory T cells in long-lasting Graves disease. As for time point: newly diagnosed GD, antithyroid drugs for less than 3 months. PBMC-derived RNA was used for the TCR library. A volume of approximately 9 milliliters of peripheral blood was collected in EDTA tubes. CDR3 regions were amplified by Arm-PCR using iRepertoire HTBI primers to build TCR beta libraries. TCRdb recomputed calls from the multiplex PCR reads with MiXCR, one row per CDR3 protein. The table records about 420,000 distinct CDR3 sequences, roughly 15% of them present only once. Germline CDR1 reads MNHEY; CDR2 reads SMNVEV (reference sequence). V was trimmed by 7 bases and J by 5 bases, leaving 24 bases between them. The CDR3 is 16 residues long. These data are also associated with another study on T cells in Graves' hyperthyroidism and ophthalmopathy. That publication notes: Diagnoses rested on clinical symptoms, serum thyroxine and TRAb, thyroid ultrasound and orbital computed tomography. Blood also showed most of the thyroid clonotypes that were expanded above 0.001. With a median lead of around 6.7 months before onset, the model predicted ophthalmopathy.

The clonotype was recovered from a woman aged 18-29 years with Graves disease. The input for sequencing was peripheral blood mononuclear cells (PBMCs), taken at new diagnosis, from a patient treated with antithyroid drugs. V is TRBV27 and J is TRBJ2-7, with D tentatively TRBD1 (8 bases). The CDR3 bases are TGTGCCAGCAAAGTTTCAGGGGGGGCAGGGGGCCACGAGCAGTACTTC. The encoded protein is CASKVSGGAGGHEQYF.